Here is one T cell receptor (beta chain) with its context. The target antigen is unknown. The J segment lost 4 bases and the V segment lost 5 bases, leaving 8 bases of the junction unmatched. CDR3 size: 18 residues. Per germline, CDR1 KGHDR and CDR2 SFDVKD. Sequenced by immunoSEQ multiplex PCR; TCRdb stores in-frame clones only, minus some. Here the sample spans 15,000 to 20,000 clones, over 60% being singletons. The sample belongs to a study of vaccination effects on CD4 cells after COVID-19. Before sequencing, viral peptide pools were used by the ViraFEST assay to expand antigen-specific CD4+ T cells. The culture ran for approximately 9 days before CD4+ T cells were isolated. The person was diagnosed with PCR-confirmed SARS-CoV-2 infection between March and December 2020. Vaccine administered to participants consisted of two doses of either BNT162b2 or mRNA-1273.

The chain is built from TRBV24-1 and TRBJ2-3; 16 bases map to TRBD2. This receptor was taken from a human donor who had a prior SARS-CoV-2 infection. The sample here was CD4+ T cells from PBMCs cultured with SARS-CoV-2 spike peptides, taken after COVID-19 vaccination. The CDR3 sequence: CATSGPGTSGGASDTQYF. In DNA form, the CDR3 reads TGTGCCACCAGTGGTCCCGGGACTAGCGGGGGGGCCTCAGATACGCAGTATTTT.